This T cell receptor beta chain was recovered during a study of T cell responses to AZD1222 COVID-19 vaccine. As to this clone: The antigen is not known.

Trimming took off 6 bases at V and 1 base at J, with 22 bases between the two ends. CDR1 is MDHEN, CDR2 SYDVKM, per germline. The CDR3 consists of 17 residues. Investigators merged groups given second doses at roughly 4 or roughly 12 weeks. Here immunoSEQ multiplex PCR was the method, and the copy in TCRdb shows in-frame clones only, minus some. Of fewer than 200,000 clones in the sample, almost 90% were seen once. Study-level points and caveats: Most donors were white British, females outnumbered males, and clonal diversity was possibly underestimated.

This TCR came from an adult who received the AZD1222 COVID-19 vaccine. V is TRBV28 and J is TRBJ2-7, with D perhaps matching TRBD1 (7 bases). Material: peripheral blood, obtained 28 days after the second AZD1222 dose. In DNA, the CDR3 is TGTGCCAGCAGCACATCATCCCAGGGGGAGGAGTCCTACGAGCAGTACTTC. Protein sequence: CASSTSSQGEESYEQYF.